This T cell receptor (beta chain) is drawn from a study of blood T cell repertoires in COVID-19. In the study overall: The United States, Italy and Spain supplied acute and convalescent COVID-19 samples.

Trimming shortened V by 2 bases and J by 7 bases, and 12 bases separated the two germline ends. The CDR3 has 14 amino acids. Per the germline V gene, CDR1 is GTSNPN and CDR2 is SVGIG (reference sequence). Seattle's enrolled individuals joined amid active infection and were then monitored longitudinally. Authors' analysis steps: Quantification of nucleated cells was approximated via reference gene primer amplification. Sequencing was performed with immunoSEQ multiplex PCR; in TCRdb, only in-frame clones are kept and a portion is missing. V, J and clone size were drawn from that table, and D and trimming were deduced from the DNA. The data contain approximately 300,000 clones, roughly 90% of them singletons.

The J gene is TRBJ1-6, the V gene TRBV30; maybe TRBD1 (5 bases). Sample: peripheral blood. The TCR comes from a woman aged 25 to 39 with COVID-19, enrolled during active disease. CDR3 region: CAWSRGGENSPLHF. The CDR3 nucleotides read TGTGCCTGGAGTCGGGGGGGTGAGAATTCACCCCTCCACTTT.